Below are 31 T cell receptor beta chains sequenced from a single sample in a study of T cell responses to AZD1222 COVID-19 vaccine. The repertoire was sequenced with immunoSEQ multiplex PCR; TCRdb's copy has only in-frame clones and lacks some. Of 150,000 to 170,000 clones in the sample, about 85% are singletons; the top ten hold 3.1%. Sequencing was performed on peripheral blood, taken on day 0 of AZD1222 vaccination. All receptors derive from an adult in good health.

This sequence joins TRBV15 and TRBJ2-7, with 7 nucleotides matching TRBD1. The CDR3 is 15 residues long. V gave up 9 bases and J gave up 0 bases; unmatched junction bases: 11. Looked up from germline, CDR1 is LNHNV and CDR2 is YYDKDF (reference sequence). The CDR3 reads CATSWPGTASYEQYF. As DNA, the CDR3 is TGTGCCACTTCCTGGCCCGGGACAGCCTCCTACGAGCAGTACTTC.

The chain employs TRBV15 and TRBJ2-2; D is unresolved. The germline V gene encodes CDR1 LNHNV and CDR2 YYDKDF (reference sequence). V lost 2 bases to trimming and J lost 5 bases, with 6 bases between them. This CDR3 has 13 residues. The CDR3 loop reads CATSRPLTGELFF. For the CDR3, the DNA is TGTGCCACCAGCAGACCCTTAACCGGGGAGCTGTTTTTT.

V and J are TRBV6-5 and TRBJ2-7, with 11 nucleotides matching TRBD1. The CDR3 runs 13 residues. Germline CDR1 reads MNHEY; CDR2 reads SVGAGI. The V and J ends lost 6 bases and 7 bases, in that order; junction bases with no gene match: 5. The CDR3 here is CASRPGQGEEQYF. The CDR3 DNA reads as TGTGCCAGCAGGCCGGGACAGGGGGAAGAGCAGTACTTC.

CDR3 in DNA: TGTGCCAGCAGCTTATATGGGGATCAGCCCCAGCATTTT. This codes for CASSLYGDQPQHF. This chain links TRBV7-9 with TRBJ1-5; D gene unclear. Germline CDR1 is SEHNR and CDR2 is FQNEAQ (reference sequence). The CDR3 is 13 residues long. V was pared by 2 bases and J by 5 bases, with 7 bases between.

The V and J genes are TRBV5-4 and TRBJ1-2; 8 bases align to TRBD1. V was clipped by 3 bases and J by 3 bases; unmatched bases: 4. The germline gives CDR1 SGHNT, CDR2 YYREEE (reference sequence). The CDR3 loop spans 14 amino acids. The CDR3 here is CASSSGQGDYGYTF. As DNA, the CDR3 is TGTGCCAGCAGCTCAGGACAGGGCGACTATGGCTACACCTTC.

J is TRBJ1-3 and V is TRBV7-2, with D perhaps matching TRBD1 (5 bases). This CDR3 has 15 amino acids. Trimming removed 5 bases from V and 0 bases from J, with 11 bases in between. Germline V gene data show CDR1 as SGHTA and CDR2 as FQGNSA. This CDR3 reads CASSAGHSSGNTIYF. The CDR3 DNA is TGTGCCAGCAGCGCCGGACATAGCTCTGGAAACACCATATATTTT.

CDR3 region: CASGLSSYNEQFF. The CDR3 region has the DNA TGTGCCAGTGGACTAAGCTCCTACAATGAGCAGTTCTTC. The chain combines TRBV2 with TRBJ2-1; D possibly corresponds to TRBD2 (6 bases). The CDR3 has 13 amino acids. The V and J ends lost 9 bases and 0 bases respectively, with 9 bases between them. CDR1 is SNHLY, CDR2 FYNNEI, per germline.

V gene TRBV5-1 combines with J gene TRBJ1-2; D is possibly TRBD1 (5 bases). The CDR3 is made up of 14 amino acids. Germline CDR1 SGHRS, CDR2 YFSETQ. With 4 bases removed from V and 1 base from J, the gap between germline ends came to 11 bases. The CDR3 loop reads CASSADTFNYGYTF. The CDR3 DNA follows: TGCGCCAGCAGCGCGGACACCTTTAACTATGGCTACACCTTC.

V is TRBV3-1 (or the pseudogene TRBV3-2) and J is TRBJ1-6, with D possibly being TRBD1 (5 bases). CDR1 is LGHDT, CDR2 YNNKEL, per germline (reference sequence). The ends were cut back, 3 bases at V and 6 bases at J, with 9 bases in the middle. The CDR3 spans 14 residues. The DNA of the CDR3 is TGTGCCAGCAGCCACCCGGGGGTTAATTCACCCCTCCACTTT. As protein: CASSHPGVNSPLHF.

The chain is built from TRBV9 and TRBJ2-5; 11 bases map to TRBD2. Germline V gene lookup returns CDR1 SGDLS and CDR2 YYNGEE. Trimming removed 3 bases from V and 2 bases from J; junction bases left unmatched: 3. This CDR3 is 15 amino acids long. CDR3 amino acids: CASSAGTSGQETQYF. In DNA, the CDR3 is TGTGCCAGCAGCGCTGGGACTAGCGGTCAAGAGACCCAGTACTTC.

The CDR3 coding sequence is TGTGCCAGCAGTTTATCCCCATCCCCAGAGCAGTACTTC. Translated, it gives CASSLSPSPEQYF. V usage is TRBV28 and J usage is TRBJ2-7, with D uncertain. The CDR3 spans 13 residues. The ends were cut back, 1 base at V and 7 bases at J, with 11 bases in the middle. Germline CDR1 MDHEN, CDR2 SYDVKM.

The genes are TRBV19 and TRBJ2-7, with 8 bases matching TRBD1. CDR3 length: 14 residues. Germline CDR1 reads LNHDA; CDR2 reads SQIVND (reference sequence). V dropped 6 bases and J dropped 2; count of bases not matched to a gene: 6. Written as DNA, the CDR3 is TGTGCCAGTAGGGAGCAGACAGGGGCCTACGAGCAGTACTTC. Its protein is CASREQTGAYEQYF. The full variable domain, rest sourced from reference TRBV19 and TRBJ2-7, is DGGITQSPKYLFRKEGQNVTLSCEQNLNHDAMYWYRQDPGQGLRLIYYSQIVNDFQKGDIAEGYSVSREKKESFPLTVTSAQKNPTAFYLCASREQTGAYEQYFGPGTRLTVT.

This CDR3 reads CASMASGDDEQFF. As DNA, the CDR3 is TGTGCCAGCATGGCTAGCGGGGACGATGAGCAGTTCTTC. V and J are TRBV28 and TRBJ2-1, with 9 positions matching TRBD2. Germline CDR1 MDHEN, CDR2 SYDVKM. V lost 7 bases to trimming and J lost 8 bases; unmatched junction nucleotides: 6. CDR3 length equals 13 residues. Based on the CDR3 plus reference TRBV28 and TRBJ2-1, the full variable domain is DVKVTQSSRYLVKRTGEKVFLECVQDMDHENMFWYRQDPGLGLRLIYFSYDVKMKEKGDIPEGYSVSREKKERFSLILESASTNQTSMYLCASMASGDDEQFFGPGTRLTVL.

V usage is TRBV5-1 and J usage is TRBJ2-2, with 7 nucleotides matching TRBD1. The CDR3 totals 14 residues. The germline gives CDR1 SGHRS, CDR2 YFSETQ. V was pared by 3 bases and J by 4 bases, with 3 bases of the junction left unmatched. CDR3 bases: TGCGCCAGCAGCTCTGGACAGGCCACCGGGGAGCTGTTTTTT. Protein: CASSSGQATGELFF.

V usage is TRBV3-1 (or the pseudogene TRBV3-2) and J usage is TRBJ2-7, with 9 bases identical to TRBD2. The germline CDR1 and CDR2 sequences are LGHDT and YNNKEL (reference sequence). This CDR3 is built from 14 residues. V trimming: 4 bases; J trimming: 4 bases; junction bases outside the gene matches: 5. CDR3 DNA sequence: TGTGCCAGCAGCCTGGCGGGGGGGCTGTACGAGCAGTACTTC. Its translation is CASSLAGGLYEQYF.

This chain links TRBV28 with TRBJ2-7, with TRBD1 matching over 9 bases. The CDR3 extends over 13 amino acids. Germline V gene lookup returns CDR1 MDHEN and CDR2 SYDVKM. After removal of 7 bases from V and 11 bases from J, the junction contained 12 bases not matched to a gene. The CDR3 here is CASTRPGQGAEYF. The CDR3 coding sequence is TGTGCCAGCACGAGACCGGGACAGGGTGCGGAGTACTTC.

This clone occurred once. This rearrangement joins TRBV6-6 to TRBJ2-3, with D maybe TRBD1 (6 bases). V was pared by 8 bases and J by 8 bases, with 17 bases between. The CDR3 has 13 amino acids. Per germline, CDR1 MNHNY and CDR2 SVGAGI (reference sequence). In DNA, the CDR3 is TGTGCCAGCCGTACAGGGTTTCAGGGTACGCAGTATTTT. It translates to CASRTGFQGTQYF.

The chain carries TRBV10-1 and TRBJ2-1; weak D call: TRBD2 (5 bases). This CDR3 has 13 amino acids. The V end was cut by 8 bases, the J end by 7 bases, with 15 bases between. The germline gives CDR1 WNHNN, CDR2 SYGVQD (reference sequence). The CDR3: CASGQEWRNEQFF. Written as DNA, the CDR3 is TGCGCCAGCGGTCAGGAATGGAGGAATGAGCAGTTCTTC.

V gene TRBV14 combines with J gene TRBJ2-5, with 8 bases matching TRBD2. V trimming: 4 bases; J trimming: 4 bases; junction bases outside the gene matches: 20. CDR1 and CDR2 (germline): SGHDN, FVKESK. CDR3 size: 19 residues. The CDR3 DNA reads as TGTGCCAGCAGCCGCCCACGGGCTAGCGGGCGCGGTCTGCTAGAGACCCAGTACTTC. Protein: CASSRPRASGRGLLETQYF.

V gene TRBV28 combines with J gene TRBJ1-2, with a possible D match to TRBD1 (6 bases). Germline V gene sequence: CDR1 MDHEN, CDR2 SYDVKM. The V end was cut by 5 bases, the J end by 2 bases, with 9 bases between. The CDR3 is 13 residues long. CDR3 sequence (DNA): TGTGCCAGCAGTAGCGGACAGAACTATGGCTACACCTTC. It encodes CASSSGQNYGYTF.

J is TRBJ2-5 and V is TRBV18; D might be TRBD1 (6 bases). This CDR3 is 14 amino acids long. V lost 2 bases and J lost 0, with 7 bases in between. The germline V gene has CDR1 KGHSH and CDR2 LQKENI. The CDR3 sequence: CASSPDRYQETQYF. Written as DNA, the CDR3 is TGTGCCAGCTCACCAGACAGGTACCAAGAGACCCAGTACTTC.

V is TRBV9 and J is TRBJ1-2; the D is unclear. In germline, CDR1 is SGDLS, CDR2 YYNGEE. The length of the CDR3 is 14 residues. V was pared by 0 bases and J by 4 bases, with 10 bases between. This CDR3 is CASSVEQSTYGYTF. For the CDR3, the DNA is TGTGCCAGCAGCGTAGAACAGAGCACCTATGGCTACACCTTC.

In DNA form, the CDR3 reads TGCAGCGTTGGGACTAGCGGGCAGGGGGATACGCAGTATTTT. Translating it yields CSVGTSGQGDTQYF. The chain couples TRBV29-1 to TRBJ2-3, with 11 nucleotides matching TRBD2. With V trimmed by 4 bases and J by 6 bases, 6 bases remained unmatched. The germline CDR1 and CDR2 sequences are SQVTM and ANQGSEA. CDR3 size: 14 residues.

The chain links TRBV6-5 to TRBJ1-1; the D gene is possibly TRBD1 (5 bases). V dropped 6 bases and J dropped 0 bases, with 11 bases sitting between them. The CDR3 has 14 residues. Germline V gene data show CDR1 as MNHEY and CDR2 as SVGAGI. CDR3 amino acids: CASSPDNLNTEAFF. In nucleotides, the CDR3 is TGTGCCAGCAGCCCGGACAACCTGAACACTGAAGCTTTCTTT.

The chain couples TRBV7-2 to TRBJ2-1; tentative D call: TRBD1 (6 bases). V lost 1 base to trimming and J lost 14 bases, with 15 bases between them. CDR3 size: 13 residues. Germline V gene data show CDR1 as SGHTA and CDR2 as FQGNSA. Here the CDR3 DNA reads TGTGCCAGCAGCTTAGGGGGCAGGGGCGAGGAGTTCTTC. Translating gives CASSLGGRGEEFF. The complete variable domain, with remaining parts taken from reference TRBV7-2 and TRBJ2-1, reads GAGVSQSPSNKVTEKGKDVELRCDPISGHTALYWYRQSLGQGLEFLIYFQGNSAPDKSGLPSDRFSAERTGGSVSTLTIQRTQQEDSAVYLCASSLGGRGEEFFGPGTRLTVL.

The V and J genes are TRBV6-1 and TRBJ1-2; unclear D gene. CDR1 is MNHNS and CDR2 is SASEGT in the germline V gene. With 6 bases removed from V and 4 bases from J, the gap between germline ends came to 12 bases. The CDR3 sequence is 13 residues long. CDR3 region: CASSITDFYGYTF. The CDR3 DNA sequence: TGTGCCAGCAGCATCACAGACTTCTATGGCTACACCTTC.

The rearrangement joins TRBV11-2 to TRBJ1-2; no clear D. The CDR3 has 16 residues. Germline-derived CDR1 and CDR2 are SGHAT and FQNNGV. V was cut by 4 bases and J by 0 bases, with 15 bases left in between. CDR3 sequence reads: CASSSGRVLANYGYTF. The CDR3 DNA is TGTGCCAGCAGCTCCGGACGGGTATTAGCTAACTATGGCTACACCTTC.

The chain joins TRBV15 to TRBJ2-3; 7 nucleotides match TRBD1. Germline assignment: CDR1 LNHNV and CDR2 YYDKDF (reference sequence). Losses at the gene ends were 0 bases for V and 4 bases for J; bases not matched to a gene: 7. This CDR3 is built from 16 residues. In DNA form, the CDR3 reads TGTGCCACCAGCAGAGACCGCGTAGGGGGCCCAGATACGCAGTATTTT. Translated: CATSRDRVGGPDTQYF.

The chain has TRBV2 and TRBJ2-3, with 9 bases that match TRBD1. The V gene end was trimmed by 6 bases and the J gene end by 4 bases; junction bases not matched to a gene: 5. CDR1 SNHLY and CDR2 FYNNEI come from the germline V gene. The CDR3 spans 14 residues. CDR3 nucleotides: TGTGCCAGCAGCCCAAGGACAGGGGCAGATACGCAGTATTTT. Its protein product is CASSPRTGADTQYF.

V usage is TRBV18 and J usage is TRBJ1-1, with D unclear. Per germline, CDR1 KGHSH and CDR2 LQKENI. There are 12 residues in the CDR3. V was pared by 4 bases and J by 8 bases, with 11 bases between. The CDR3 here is CASSLQLGEAFF. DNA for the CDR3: TGTGCCAGCTCACTACAGTTAGGGGAAGCTTTCTTT.

CDR3 DNA: TGTGCCAGTAGTATCGACGGATTCTATGGCTACACCTTC. Translated, it gives CASSIDGFYGYTF. The rearrangement uses TRBV19 and TRBJ1-2; no clear D. Germline V CDR1 and CDR2: LNHDA, SQIVND (reference sequence). The CDR3 runs to 13 residues. Trimming pared 3 bases from V and 4 bases from J, leaving 9 bases between.